Below, one TCR beta chain is given with its context. The antigen remains undetermined. This PCR relied on a set of 60 Vbeta primers and 13 Jbeta primers. Sequencing used immunoSEQ multiplex PCR; TCRdb keeps in-frame clones, though not all of them. This table has tens of thousands of clones, around 80% appearing once. The data were obtained in a study of cytomegalovirus exposure and HLA in healthy donors. Findings of the study overall: Most of the TCR beta V segments (in an earlier analysis) were productive either about 90% or about 30% of the time. Apart from CMV serostatus, no immune exposure information was available.

Germline CDR1 is SEHNR and CDR2 is FQNEAQ (reference sequence). V gave up 5 bases and J gave up 3 bases, with 8 bases separating them. The CDR3 length is 13 residues. This rearrangement joins TRBV7-9 to TRBJ2-4, with unresolved D. The TCR was taken from a man aged 30-40 years in good health and CMV-seropositive. The sequencing sample was made of PBMCs. The CDR3 reads CASSPPSKNIQYF. The CDR3 nucleotides are TGTGCCAGCAGCCCCCCGAGCAAAAACATTCAGTACTTC.